This T cell receptor (beta chain) was observed in a study of tumor and adjacent non-tumor tissue in lung cancer. Regarding the study as a whole: Significantly higher TCR diversity was found in tumor than normal lung.

The CDR3 length is 15 residues. The germline V gene has CDR1 GTSNPN and CDR2 SVGIG (reference sequence). V dropped 2 bases and J dropped 10 bases, with 20 bases sitting between them. TCRbeta libraries were built with three rounds of nested PCR, modified from ARM-PCR. MiXCR, applied by TCRdb to the multiplex PCR reads, yields one record per CDR3 protein. Of 65,000 to 75,000 distinct CDR3 sequences in the sample, 65% to 80% are singletons; the top ten hold 40% to 50%. This clonotype was found many times. The antigen remains undetermined. The template was RNA from unsorted bulk tissue. The normal lung tissue was taken more than 3 cm from the tumor edge.

The chain employs TRBV30 and TRBJ1-4; D is unclear. Material: distant non-tumor lung tissue. The source of this sequence is a man between 60 and 75 years old with non-small cell lung cancer. The CDR3 here is CAWSPPAVLGLKLFF. The CDR3 bases are TGTGCCTGGAGTCCCCCGGCCGTTCTGGGTTTAAAACTGTTTTTT. The full variable domain, with the rest looked up from reference TRBV30 and TRBJ1-4, is SQTIHQWPATLVQPVGSPLSLECTVEGTSNPNLYWYRQAAGRGLQLLFYSVGIGQISSEVPQNLSASRPQDRQFILSSKKLLLSDSGFYLCAWSPPAVLGLKLFFGSGTQLSVL.